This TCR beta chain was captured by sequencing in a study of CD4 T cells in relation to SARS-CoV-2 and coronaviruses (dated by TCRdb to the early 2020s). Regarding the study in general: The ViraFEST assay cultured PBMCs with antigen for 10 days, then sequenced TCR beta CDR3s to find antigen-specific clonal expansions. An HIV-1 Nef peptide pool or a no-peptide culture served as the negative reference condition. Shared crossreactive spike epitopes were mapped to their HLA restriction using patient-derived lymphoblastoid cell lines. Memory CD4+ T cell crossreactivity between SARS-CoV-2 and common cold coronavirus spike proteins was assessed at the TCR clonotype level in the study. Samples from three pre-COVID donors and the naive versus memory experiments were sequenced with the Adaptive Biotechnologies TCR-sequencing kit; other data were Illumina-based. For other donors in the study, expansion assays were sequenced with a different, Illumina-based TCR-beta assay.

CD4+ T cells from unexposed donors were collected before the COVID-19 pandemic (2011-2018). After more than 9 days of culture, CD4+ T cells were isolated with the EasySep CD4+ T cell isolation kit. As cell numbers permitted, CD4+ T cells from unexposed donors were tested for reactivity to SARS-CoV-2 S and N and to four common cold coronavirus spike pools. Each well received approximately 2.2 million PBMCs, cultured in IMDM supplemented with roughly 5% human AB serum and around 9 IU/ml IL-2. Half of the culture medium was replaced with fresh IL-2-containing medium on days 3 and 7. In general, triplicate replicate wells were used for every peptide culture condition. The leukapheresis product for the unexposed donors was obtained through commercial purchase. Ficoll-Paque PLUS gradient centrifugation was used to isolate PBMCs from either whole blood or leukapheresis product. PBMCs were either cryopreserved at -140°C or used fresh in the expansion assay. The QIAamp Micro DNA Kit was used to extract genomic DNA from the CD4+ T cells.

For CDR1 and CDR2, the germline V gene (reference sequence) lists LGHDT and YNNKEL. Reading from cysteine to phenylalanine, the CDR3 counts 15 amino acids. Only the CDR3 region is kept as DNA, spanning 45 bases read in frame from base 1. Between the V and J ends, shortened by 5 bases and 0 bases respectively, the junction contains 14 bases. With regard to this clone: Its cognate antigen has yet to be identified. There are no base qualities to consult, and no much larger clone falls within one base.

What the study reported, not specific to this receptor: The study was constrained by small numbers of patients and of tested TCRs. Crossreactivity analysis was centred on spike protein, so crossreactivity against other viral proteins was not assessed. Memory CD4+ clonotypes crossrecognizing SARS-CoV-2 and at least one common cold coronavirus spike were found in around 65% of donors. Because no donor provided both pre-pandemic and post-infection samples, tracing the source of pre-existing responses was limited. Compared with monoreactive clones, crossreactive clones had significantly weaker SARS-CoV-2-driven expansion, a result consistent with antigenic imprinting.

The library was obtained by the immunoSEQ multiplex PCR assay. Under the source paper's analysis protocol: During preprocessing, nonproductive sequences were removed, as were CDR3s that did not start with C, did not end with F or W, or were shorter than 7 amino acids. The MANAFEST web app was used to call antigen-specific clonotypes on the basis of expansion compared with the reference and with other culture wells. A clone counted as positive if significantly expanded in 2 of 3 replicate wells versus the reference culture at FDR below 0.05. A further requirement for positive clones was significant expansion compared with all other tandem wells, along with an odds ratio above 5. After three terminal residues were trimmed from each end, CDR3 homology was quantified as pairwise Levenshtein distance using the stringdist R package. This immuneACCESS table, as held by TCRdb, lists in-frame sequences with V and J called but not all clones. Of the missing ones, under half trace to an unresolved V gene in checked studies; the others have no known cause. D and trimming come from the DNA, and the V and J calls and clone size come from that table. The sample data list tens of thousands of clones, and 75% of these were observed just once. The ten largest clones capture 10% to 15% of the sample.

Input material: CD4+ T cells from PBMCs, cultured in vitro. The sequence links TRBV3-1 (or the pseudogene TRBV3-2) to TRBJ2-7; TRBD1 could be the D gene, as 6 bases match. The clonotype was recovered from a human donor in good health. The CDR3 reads CASSKWTVISYEQYF. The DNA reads TGTGCCAGCAGCAAGTGGACAGTGATCTCCTACGAGCAGTACTTC.